This record covers a single T cell receptor (beta chain). The sample belongs to a study of response to subunit inactivated influenza vaccine. TCRdb used MiXCR to reprocess the RT-PCR reads, holding one entry per CDR3 protein. The sample holds around 570,000 distinct CDR3 sequences, over 9% seen once. CDR1 and CDR2 (germline): KGHDR, SFDVKD. This CDR3 has 15 residues. The junction had 4 bases not matched to a gene; V was cut back by 4 bases and J by 4 bases. The sample was also reused in another study, on T cells expressing NK-cell markers. Turning to that study: For TCR beta, cDNA was produced by 5'RACE template switching with UMIs. NKG2C+ dominant clonotypes from a handful of donors made up about 1.0-7.5% of CD8+ T cells.

This TCR derives from a man aged 50 or older who received an inactivated influenza vaccine. The sequences come from PBMCs from blood, collected on the day of vaccination. The chain carries TRBV24-1 and TRBJ2-1; 9 bases are shared with TRBD2. This CDR3 reads CATSDQRGDYNEQFF. DNA for the CDR3: TGTGCCACCAGTGACCAGCGGGGGGATTACAATGAGCAGTTCTTC.